This TCR beta chain comes out of a study of CXCR3-negative and CXCR3-positive naive CD8 T cells. Across the whole study: The libraries yielded about 135 million TRB reads, about 1.5 +/- 0.3 million each. Points from the study as a whole: Both naive subsets had comparably high diversity; memory CD8+ cells much lower. The authors found comparable surface CD5 between naive subsets and inferred TCR strength from TRB CDR3 properties.

The CDR3 covers 16 residues. The germline CDR1 and CDR2 sequences are SNHLY and FYNNEI. Turning to this clonotype: Antigen unknown.

Preparation of TRB cDNA libraries relied on 5' RACE carrying UMI labels. Each CDR3 protein gets one entry in TCRdb, which reprocessed the 5' RACE reads and gives no DNA. The sample's table shows about 40,000 distinct CDR3 sequences. The sample taken for sequencing was memory CD8+ T cells from blood. The chain joins TRBV2 to TRBJ1-4; TCRdb outputs TRBD1, but without DNA this stays unchecked. This clonotype was obtained from a human donor in good health. Some clones in this sample may be carry-over from other donors' samples. CDR3 protein: CASTGPPGQGDEKLFF.